The clone carrying this TCR beta chain was seen a handful of times. Antigen specificity is unknown. These data originate in a study of T cells after yellow fever vaccination. Findings and limits, study-wide: Abundant clonotypes from the bulk population could contaminate FACS-sorted repertoires. Booster samples showed a return of most primary-vaccination clones (around 96% CD4, about 85% CD8). Weaker in magnitude, the secondary response showed a faster peak on day 5 versus 15. Overall, a small share of clonotypes was seen in both CD4 and CD8 compartments.

TCRdb redid the calling of the 5' RACE reads with MiXCR, one entry per CDR3 protein. Of a few hundred thousand distinct CDR3 sequences in the sample, 6.7% were seen once. The specimen comprised CD4+ T cells sorted from PBMCs, sampled on the day of the yellow fever booster vaccination. The TCR originated in a man aged 30-40 years who received the YFV17D yellow fever vaccine.

The CDR3 spells CASSLGPRGAIGTEAFF. The CDR3 DNA follows: TGTGCCAGCAGCTTGGGTCCGAGGGGGGCCATAGGCACTGAAGCTTTCTTT. The J gene is TRBJ1-1, the V gene TRBV5-6, with D possibly matching TRBD1 (6 bases). Germline-derived CDR1 and CDR2 are SGHDT and YYEEEE. The CDR3 consists of 17 residues. Trimming took off 0 bases at V and 4 bases at J, with 19 bases between the two ends.